The 10 T cell receptor beta chains in this list originate from one sample, sequenced in a study of blood T cell repertoires in COVID-19. TCRdb keeps only in-frame clones here, not all; method: immunoSEQ multiplex PCR. The sample yields about 300,000 clones, about nine tenths seen once. The material sequenced was peripheral blood. The origin of the receptors is a man aged 18 to 35 with active or convalescent COVID-19.

This clone was seen a handful of times. This chain joins TRBV2 and TRBJ2-1; possibly TRBD2 for D (5 bases). This CDR3 has 14 amino acids. The V gene lost 5 bases and the J gene lost 0 bases, with 8 bases spanning the gap. From germline, CDR1 is SNHLY and CDR2 FYNNEI. The CDR3 nucleotides read TGTGCCAGCAGTCTGGAGGCCTCCTACAATGAGCAGTTCTTC. Its protein product is CASSLEASYNEQFF.

This chain joins TRBV4-1 and TRBJ1-5; no clear D gene. The germline V and J ends were trimmed by 0 bases and 2 bases, with 14 bases remaining between them. CDR3 length: 17 amino acids. Germline CDR1 MGHRA, CDR2 YSYEKL. CDR3 DNA: TGCGCCAGCAGCCAAGATTCGGGAACTTGGGGCAATCAGCCCCAGCATTTT. Protein: CASSQDSGTWGNQPQHF.

J is TRBJ2-7 and V is TRBV25-1; 10 bases match TRBD1. The CDR3 is 15 amino acids. CDR1 and CDR2 from the germline V gene are MGHDK and SYGVNS. Trimming cost V 5 bases and J 0 bases; bases outside gene matches: 4. The CDR3 here is CASSPTGGYSYEQYF. The CDR3 nucleotides are TGTGCCAGCAGTCCGACAGGGGGCTACTCCTACGAGCAGTACTTC.

The rearrangement links TRBV4-1 to TRBJ1-5, with D perhaps matching TRBD1 (5 bases). V was cut by 4 bases and J by 3 bases, with 13 bases left in between. Per the germline V gene, CDR1 is MGHRA and CDR2 is YSYEKL. The CDR3 contains 15 residues. CDR3 in amino acids: CASSPLRGNNQPQHF. CDR3 sequence (DNA): TGCGCCAGCAGCCCCCTAAGGGGTAACAATCAGCCCCAGCATTTT.

The chain is built from TRBV4-2 and TRBJ2-3; 14 positions agree with TRBD2. With V trimmed by 1 base and J by 8 bases, 2 bases remained unmatched. The germline CDR1 and CDR2 sequences are LGHNA and YNFKEQ. The CDR3 has 15 residues. CDR3 nucleotide sequence: TGTGCCAGCAGCCAAGCTGGGACTAGCGGGAGTACGCAGTATTTT. This encodes CASSQAGTSGSTQYF.

The rearrangement joins TRBV6-6 to TRBJ2-7, with 8 bases fitting TRBD1. The CDR3 is made up of 15 amino acids. The germline gives CDR1 MNHNY, CDR2 SVGAGI (reference sequence). The V and J ends lost 3 bases and 5 bases, in that order; junction bases with no gene match: 9. Written as DNA, the CDR3 is TGTGCCAGCAGTTATTCCGGACAGGGTGGGAACGAGCAGTACTTC. This codes for CASSYSGQGGNEQYF.

The chain links TRBV27 to TRBJ1-3; TRBD1 is a possible D gene (6 bases). The CDR3 length is 13 residues. Trimming stripped 5 bases from V and 3 bases from J, with 8 bases between. Germline assignment: CDR1 MNHEY and CDR2 SMNVEV (reference sequence). The CDR3 is CASSTGFGNTIYF. CDR3 coding DNA: TGTGCCAGCAGTACAGGGTTTGGAAACACCATATATTTT.

The chain combines TRBV6-5 with TRBJ2-3; unclear D gene. V lost 11 bases and J lost 6, with 15 bases in between. CDR3 length: 12 amino acids. Germline assignment: CDR1 MNHEY and CDR2 SVGAGI. As DNA, the CDR3 is TGTGCCTCCGGGTCTACGATTGATACGCAGTATTTT. As protein: CASGSTIDTQYF.

The CDR3: CAISEARVFEKLFF. As DNA, the CDR3 is TGTGCCATCAGTGAGGCCAGGGTTTTTGAAAAACTGTTTTTT. The V and J genes are TRBV10-3 and TRBJ1-4; TRBD1 is a possible D gene (5 bases). The CDR3 is made up of 14 amino acids. Germline loops: CDR1 ENHRY, CDR2 SYGVKD. The V end was cut by 2 bases, the J end by 7 bases, with 11 bases between.

CDR3 in amino acids: CASSWRLQETQYF. CDR3 in DNA: TGTGCCAGCAGCTGGAGACTGCAAGAGACCCAGTACTTC. V is TRBV7-6 and J is TRBJ2-5, with no clear D. CDR3 length: 13 residues. The germline V gene encodes CDR1 SGHVS and CDR2 FNYEAQ. V was pared by 4 bases and J by 2 bases, with 8 bases between.